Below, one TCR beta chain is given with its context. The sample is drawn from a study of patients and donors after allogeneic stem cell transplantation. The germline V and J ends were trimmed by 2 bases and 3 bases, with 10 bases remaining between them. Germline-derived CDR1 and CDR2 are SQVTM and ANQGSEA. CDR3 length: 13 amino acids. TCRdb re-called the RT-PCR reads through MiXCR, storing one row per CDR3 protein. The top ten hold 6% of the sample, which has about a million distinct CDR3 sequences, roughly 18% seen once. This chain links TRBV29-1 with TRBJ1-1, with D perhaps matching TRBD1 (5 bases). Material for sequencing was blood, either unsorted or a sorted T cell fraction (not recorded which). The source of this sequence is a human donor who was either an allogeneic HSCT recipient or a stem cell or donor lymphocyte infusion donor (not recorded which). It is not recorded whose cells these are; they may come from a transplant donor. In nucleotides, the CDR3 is TGCAGCGTTGAAAGGGGATCGTACACTGAAGCTTTCTTT. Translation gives CSVERGSYTEAFF.